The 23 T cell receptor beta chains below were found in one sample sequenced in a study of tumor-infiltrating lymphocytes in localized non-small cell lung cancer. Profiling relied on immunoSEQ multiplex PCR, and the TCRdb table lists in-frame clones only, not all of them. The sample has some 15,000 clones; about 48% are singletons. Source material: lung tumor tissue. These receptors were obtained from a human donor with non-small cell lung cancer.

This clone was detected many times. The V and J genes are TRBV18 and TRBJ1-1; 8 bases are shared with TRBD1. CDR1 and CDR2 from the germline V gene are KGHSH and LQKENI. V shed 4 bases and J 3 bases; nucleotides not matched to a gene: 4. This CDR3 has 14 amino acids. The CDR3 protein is CASSRGQADTEAFF. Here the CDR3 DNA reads TGTGCCAGCTCACGGGGACAGGCGGACACTGAAGCTTTCTTT.

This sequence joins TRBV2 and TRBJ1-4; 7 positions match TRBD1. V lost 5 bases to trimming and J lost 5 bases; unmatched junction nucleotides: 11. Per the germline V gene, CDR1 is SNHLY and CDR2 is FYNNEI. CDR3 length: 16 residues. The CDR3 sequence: CASSFGRTGSNEKLFF. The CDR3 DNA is TGTGCCAGCAGTTTCGGAAGGACAGGCTCAAATGAAAAACTGTTTTTT.

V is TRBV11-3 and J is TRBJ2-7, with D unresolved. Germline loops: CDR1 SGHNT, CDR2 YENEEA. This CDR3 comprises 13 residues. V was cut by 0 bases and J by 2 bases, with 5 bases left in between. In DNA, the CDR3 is TGTGCCAGCAGCTTAGACCGGCCCTACGAGCAGTACTTC. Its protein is CASSLDRPYEQYF.

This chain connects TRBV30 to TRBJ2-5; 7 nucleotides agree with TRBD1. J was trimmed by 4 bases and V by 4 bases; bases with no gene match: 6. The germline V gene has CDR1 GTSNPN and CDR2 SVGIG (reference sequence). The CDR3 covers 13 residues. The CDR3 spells CAWTGGLGETQYF. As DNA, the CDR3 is TGTGCCTGGACAGGGGGATTGGGAGAGACCCAGTACTTC.

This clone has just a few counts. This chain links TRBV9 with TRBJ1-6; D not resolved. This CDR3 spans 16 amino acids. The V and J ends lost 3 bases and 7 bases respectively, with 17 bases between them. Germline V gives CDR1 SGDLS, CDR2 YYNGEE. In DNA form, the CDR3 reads TGTGCCAGCAGCGCGACTCCTGGCGCGGGGAATTCACCCCTCCACTTT. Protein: CASSATPGAGNSPLHF.

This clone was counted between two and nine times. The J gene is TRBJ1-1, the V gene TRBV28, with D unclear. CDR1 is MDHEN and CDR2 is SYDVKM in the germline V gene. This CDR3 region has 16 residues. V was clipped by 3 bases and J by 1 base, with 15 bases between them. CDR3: CASSLALEAGNTEAFF. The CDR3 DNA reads TGTGCCAGCAGTTTGGCCCTTGAGGCAGGGAACACTGAAGCTTTCTTT.

The CDR3 nucleotides are TGTGCCAGCAGTATCTTCCGTTCGGGACAGGGGGTGGATGGCTACACCTTC. This sequence encodes CASSIFRSGQGVDGYTF. This chain joins TRBV28 and TRBJ1-2, with 11 bases fitting TRBD1. CDR3 length: 17 amino acids. V was clipped by 5 bases and J by 6 bases; unmatched bases: 14. Per the germline V gene, CDR1 is MDHEN and CDR2 is SYDVKM.

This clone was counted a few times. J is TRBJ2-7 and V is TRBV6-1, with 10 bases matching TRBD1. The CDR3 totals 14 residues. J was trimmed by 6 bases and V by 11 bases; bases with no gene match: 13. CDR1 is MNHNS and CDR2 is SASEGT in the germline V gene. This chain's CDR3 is CAGWDRGSLSEQYF. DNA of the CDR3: TGTGCCGGCTGGGACAGGGGATCGCTTAGCGAGCAGTACTTC.

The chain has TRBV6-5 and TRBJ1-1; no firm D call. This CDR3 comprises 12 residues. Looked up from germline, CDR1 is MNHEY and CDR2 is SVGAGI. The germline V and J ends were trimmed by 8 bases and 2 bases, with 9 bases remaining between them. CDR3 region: CASSGGNTEAFF. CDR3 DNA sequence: TGTGCCAGCTCGGGAGGAAACACTGAAGCTTTCTTT.

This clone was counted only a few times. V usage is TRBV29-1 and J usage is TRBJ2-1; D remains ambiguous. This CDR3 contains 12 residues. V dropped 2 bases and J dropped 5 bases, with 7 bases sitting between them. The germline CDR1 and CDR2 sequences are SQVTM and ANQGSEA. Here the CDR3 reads CSVESLDNEQFF. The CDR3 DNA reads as TGCAGCGTTGAATCGTTGGACAATGAGCAGTTCTTC.

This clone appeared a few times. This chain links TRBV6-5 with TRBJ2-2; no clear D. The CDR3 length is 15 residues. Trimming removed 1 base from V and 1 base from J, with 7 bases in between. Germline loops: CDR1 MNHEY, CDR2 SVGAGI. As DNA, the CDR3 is TGTGCCAGCAGTTACTGGCGACAGAACACCGGGGAGCTGTTTTTT. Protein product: CASSYWRQNTGELFF.

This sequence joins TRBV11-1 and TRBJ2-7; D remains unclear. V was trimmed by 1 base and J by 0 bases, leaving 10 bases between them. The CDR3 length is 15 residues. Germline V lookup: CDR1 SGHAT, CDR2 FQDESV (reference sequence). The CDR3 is CASSLGQGPSYEQYF. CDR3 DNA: TGTGCCAGCAGCTTAGGACAAGGACCCTCCTACGAGCAGTACTTC.

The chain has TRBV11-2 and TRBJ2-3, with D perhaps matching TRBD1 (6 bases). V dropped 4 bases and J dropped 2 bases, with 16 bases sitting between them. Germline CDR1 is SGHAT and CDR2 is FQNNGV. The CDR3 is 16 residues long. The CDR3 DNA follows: TGTGCCAGCAGCTCACCACCAGGGGTAAACACAGATACGCAGTATTTT. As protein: CASSSPPGVNTDTQYF.

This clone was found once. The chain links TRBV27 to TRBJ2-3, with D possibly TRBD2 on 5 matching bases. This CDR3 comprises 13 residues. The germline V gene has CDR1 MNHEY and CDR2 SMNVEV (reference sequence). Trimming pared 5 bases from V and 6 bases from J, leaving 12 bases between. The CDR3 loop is CASSPYSEDTQYF. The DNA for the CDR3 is TGTGCCAGCAGTCCGTATAGCGAGGATACGCAGTATTTT.

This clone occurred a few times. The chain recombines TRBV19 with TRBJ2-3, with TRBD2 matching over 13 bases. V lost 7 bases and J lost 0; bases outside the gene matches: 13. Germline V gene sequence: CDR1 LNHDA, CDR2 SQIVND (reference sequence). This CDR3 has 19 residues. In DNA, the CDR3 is TGTGCCAGTACCCCACTAGCGGGGGGGCTAGATTATAGCACAGATACGCAGTATTTT. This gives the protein CASTPLAGGLDYSTDTQYF.

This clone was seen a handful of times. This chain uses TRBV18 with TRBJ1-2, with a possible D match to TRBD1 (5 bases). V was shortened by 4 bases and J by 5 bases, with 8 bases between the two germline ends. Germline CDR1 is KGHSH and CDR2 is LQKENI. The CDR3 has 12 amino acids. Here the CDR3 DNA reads TGTGCCAGCTCACGGGGGTCATATGGCTACACCTTC. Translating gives CASSRGSYGYTF. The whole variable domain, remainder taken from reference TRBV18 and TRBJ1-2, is NAGVMQNPRHLVRRRGQEARLRCSPMKGHSHVYWYRQLPEEGLKFMVYLQKENIIDESGMPKERFSAEFPKEGPSILRIQQVVRGDSAAYFCASSRGSYGYTFGSGTRLTVV.

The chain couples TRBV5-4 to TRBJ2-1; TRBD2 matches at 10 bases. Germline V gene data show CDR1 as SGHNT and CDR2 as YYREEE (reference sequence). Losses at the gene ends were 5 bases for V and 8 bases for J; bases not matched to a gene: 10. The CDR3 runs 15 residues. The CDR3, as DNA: TGTGCCAGCAGTCCAGCGGGGGGGATCCGGGATGAGCAGTTCTTC. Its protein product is CASSPAGGIRDEQFF. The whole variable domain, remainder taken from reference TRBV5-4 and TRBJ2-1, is ETGVTQSPTHLIKTRGQQVTLRCSSQSGHNTVSWYQQALGQGPQFIFQYYREEENGRGNFPPRFSGLQFPNYSSELNVNALELDDSALYLCASSPAGGIRDEQFFGPGTRLTVL.

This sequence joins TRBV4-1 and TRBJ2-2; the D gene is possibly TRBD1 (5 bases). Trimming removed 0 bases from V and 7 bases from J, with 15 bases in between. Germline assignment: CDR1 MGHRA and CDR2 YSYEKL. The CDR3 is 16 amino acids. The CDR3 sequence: CASSQDPQGFFGELFF. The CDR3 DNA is TGCGCCAGCAGCCAAGATCCCCAGGGTTTTTTCGGGGAGCTGTTTTTT.

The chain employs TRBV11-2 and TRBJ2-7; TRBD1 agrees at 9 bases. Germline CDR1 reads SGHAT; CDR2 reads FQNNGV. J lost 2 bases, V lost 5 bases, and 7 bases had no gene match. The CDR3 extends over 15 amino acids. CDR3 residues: CASSLGTGMAYEQYF. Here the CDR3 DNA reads TGTGCCAGCAGCCTAGGGACAGGGATGGCCTACGAGCAGTACTTC. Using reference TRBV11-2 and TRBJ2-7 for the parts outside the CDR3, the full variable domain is EAGVAQSPRYKIIEKRQSVAFWCNPISGHATLYWYQQILGQGPKLLIQFQNNGVVDDSQLPKDRFSAERLKGVDSTLKIQPAKLEDSAVYLCASSLGTGMAYEQYFGPGTRLTVT.

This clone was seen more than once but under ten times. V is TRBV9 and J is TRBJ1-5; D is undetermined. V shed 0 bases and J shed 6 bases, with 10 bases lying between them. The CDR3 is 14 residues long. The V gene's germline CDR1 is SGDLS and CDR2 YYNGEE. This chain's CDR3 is CASSVGTVGQPQHF. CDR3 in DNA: TGTGCCAGCAGCGTAGGAACAGTGGGTCAGCCCCAGCATTTT.

The CDR3 nucleotides are TGTGCCAGCAGTTTAGTTGGTCATAATTCACCCCTCCACTTT. This gives the protein CASSLVGHNSPLHF. The genes are TRBV28 and TRBJ1-6; no definite D call. Trimming removed 2 bases from V and 5 bases from J, with 7 bases in between. This CDR3 spans 14 amino acids. CDR1 MDHEN and CDR2 SYDVKM come from the germline V gene.

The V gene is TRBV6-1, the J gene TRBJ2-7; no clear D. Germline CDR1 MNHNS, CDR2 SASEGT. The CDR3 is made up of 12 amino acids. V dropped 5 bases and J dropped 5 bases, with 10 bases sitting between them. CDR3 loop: CASSHPKNEQYF. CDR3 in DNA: TGTGCCAGCAGTCACCCAAAAAACGAGCAGTACTTC.

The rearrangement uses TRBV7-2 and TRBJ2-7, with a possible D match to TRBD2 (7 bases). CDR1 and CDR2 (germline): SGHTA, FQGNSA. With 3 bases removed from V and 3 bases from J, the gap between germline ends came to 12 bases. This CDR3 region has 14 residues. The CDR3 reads CASSFGGADYEQYF. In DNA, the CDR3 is TGTGCCAGCAGCTTTGGGGGGGCCGACTACGAGCAGTACTTC.